This TCR beta chain derives from a study (dated by TCRdb to between 2021 and 2022). The full study reports these points: According to the authors, more investigation is needed, including longitudinal sampling and evaluation of a control group.

As for this clone: Its recognized antigen is unknown. No qualities accompany the bases; no much larger clone lies one base away.

From its cysteine to its phenylalanine, the CDR3 spans 14 amino acids. Only CDR3 DNA remains: 42 bases, in frame from the first base. Trimming at the junction amounts to 3 bases on V and 5 bases on J, and the germline ends lie 14 bases apart. The germline V gene sets CDR1 to MNHNS and CDR2 to SASEGT. PBMCs were isolated from peripheral blood, and genomic DNA from unsorted PBMCs was used for TCR beta sequencing. Survey-level sequencing on the immunoSEQ platform was used to profile TCR beta chain repertoires. In the original analysis: CDR3 amino acid length spectratypes and V-J pairing frequencies were compared, and repertoire diversity was measured with the inverse Simpson index. Clonotypes specific to SARS-CoV-2, CMV, influenza A and EBV were annotated by matching TCR beta CDR3 sequences against VDJdb. TCRdb obtained this table from immuneACCESS and retained in-frame rearrangements with V and J assigned. These tables miss some clones; where compared with another copy, unresolved V genes account for less than half of the shortfall, and the remainder is unexplained. V, J and clone size were drawn from that table, and D and trimming were deduced from the DNA. Within this sample are 45,000 to 60,000 clones, with more than 85% of them counted one time only. The top ten clones comprise roughly a tenth of the sample.

The sequenced sample was PBMCs. This sequence originates from a man aged 35-49 years with rheumatoid arthritis. In this chain, TRBV6-1 is recombined with TRBJ2-7; TRBD1 is perhaps the D gene, given 6 matching bases. Here the CDR3 is given as CASSERTDLDEQYF. At the DNA level, the sequence is TGTGCCAGCAGTGAGCGGACAGATCTAGACGAGCAGTACTTC.